This T cell receptor (beta chain) was recovered during a study of T cell responses to AZD1222 COVID-19 vaccine. Study overall: Second-dose groups at about 4 or about 12 weeks were pooled. Whole-study findings and limits: Vaccine-associated CD4 TCRs spanned spike, dominant at 160-218 and 743-854. Only after the peak T cell response were repertoires sampled. Epitopes outside B.1.351 and B.1.1.7 mutated regions reportedly drew nearly half of spike TCRs.

Only in-frame clones appear in the TCRdb table, and some are missing; sequencing was by immunoSEQ multiplex PCR. The repertoire holds about 120,000 clones, with approximately 90% as singletons. Trimming cost V 4 bases and J 3 bases, with 12 bases left between them. This CDR3 has 14 amino acids. CDR1 and CDR2 (germline): MNHEY, SMNVEV (reference sequence). On this clone: Its antigen is not known.

This rearrangement joins TRBV27 to TRBJ1-1, with D perhaps matching TRBD1 (5 bases). This receptor was taken from an adult in good health. Sequencing was performed on peripheral blood, taken on day 0 of AZD1222 vaccination. The CDR3 sequence: CASSSIGGDTEAFF. CDR3 DNA: TGTGCCAGCAGTTCCATCGGGGGGGACACTGAAGCTTTCTTT.